The 3 T cell receptor beta chains reported below all come from one sample, sequenced in a study of T-cell reconstitution after alpha-beta-depleted transplantation in children. This sample's TCRbeta library carried unique molecular identifier barcodes. One entry per CDR3 protein, called by TCRdb with MiXCR from the PCR reads. The sample has fewer than 1 million distinct CDR3 sequences, roughly 15% seen once; the top ten hold about 4.6%. The specimen was PBMCs, mostly from graft donor cells, collected 360 days after TCRalphabeta/CD19-depleted stem cell transplant. The source is a male patient aged 10 to 17 who had a stem cell transplant for acute lymphoblastic leukemia, so the T cells may come from the graft donor.

Points on this clonotype: This CDR3 is missing its conserved last phenylalanine or tryptophan, likely due to a read error. V gene TRBV27 combines with J gene TRBJ1-2, with D perhaps matching TRBD1 (5 bases). In germline, CDR1 is MNHEY, CDR2 SMNVEV (reference sequence). Trimming removed 2 bases at V and 4 bases at J, with 11 bases between. This CDR3 is built from 14 residues. CDR3 amino acids: CASSLGGDGYGYTL. CDR3 sequence (DNA): TGTGCCAGCAGTTTAGGAGGGGATGGCTATGGCTACACCTTG.

The V and J genes are TRBV5-1 and TRBJ2-3, with 9 nucleotides matching TRBD2. Germline V gene data show CDR1 as SGHRS and CDR2 as YFSETQ. The CDR3 has 16 residues. V was clipped by 0 bases and J by 1 base; unmatched bases: 3. CDR3 residues: CASSLEASGGTDTQYF. The CDR3 DNA follows: TGCGCCAGCAGCTTGGAAGCTAGCGGGGGCACAGATACGCAGTATTTT.

The genes are TRBV11-1 and TRBJ2-2; 9 nucleotides match TRBD2. The CDR3 spans 19 residues. V shed 5 bases and J 1 base; nucleotides not matched to a gene: 14. Germline V CDR1 and CDR2: SGHAT, FQDESV (reference sequence). This CDR3 is CASSPEEREVLGNTGELFF. The CDR3 DNA follows: TGTGCCAGCAGCCCCGAGGAGCGGGAGGTACTAGGGAACACCGGGGAGCTGTTTTTT.